Following are 15 T cell receptor beta chains from one sample sequenced in a study of cytomegalovirus exposure and HLA in healthy donors. TCRdb's table, derived via immunoSEQ multiplex PCR, lists solely in-frame clones and lacks some. The sample lists 160,000 or so clones; around 85% were seen once. The sample comprised PBMCs. The receptors shown here come from a man aged 25-40 years in good health and CMV-seropositive.

The chain carries TRBV9 and TRBJ2-2; D is perhaps TRBD1 (5 bases). The CDR3 contains 15 residues. Trimming took 1 base from V and 3 from J, leaving 10 bases between them. Germline assignment: CDR1 SGDLS and CDR2 YYNGEE. The CDR3 loop is CASSVRTIDTGELFF. The CDR3 DNA is TGTGCCAGCAGCGTACGGACAATCGACACCGGGGAGCTGTTTTTT. The full variable domain, with the rest looked up from reference TRBV9 and TRBJ2-2, is DSGVTQTPKHLITATGQRVTLRCSPRSGDLSVYWYQQSLDQGLQFLIQYYNGEERAKGNILERFSAQQFPDLHSELNLSSLELGDSALYFCASSVRTIDTGELFFGEGSRLTVL.

This rearrangement joins TRBV7-2 to TRBJ1-5; TRBD1 is a possible D gene (6 bases). This CDR3 has 13 residues. Trimming left V 5 bases short and J 5 bases short, with 10 bases between. Germline CDR1 is SGHTA and CDR2 is FQGNSA. In nucleotides, the CDR3 is TGTGCCAGCAGCCTGAAGGGGGATCAGCCCCAGCATTTT. As protein: CASSLKGDQPQHF.

The chain recombines TRBV9 with TRBJ2-2, with no clear D. This CDR3 comprises 15 residues. Trimming removed 0 bases from V and 3 bases from J, with 9 bases in between. Germline V gene sequence: CDR1 SGDLS, CDR2 YYNGEE. The chain's CDR3 is CASSVAKRDTGELFF. For the CDR3, the DNA is TGTGCCAGCAGCGTAGCGAAAAGAGACACCGGGGAGCTGTTTTTT.

The rearrangement joins TRBV5-1 to TRBJ1-2; D possibly corresponds to TRBD1 (6 bases). The V end was cut by 3 bases, the J end by 2 bases, with 14 bases between. The V gene's germline CDR1 is SGHRS and CDR2 YFSETQ. This CDR3 has 15 residues. The chain's CDR3 is CASSSGVGANYGYTF. The CDR3 DNA is TGCGCCAGCAGCTCTGGGGTGGGGGCCAACTATGGCTACACCTTC.

This clone has a single count. The rearrangement uses TRBV13 and TRBJ2-5; weak D call: TRBD2 (6 bases). The ends were cut back, 5 bases at V and 1 base at J, with 14 bases in the middle. In germline, CDR1 is PRHDT, CDR2 FYEKMQ (reference sequence). The CDR3 spans 15 residues. The DNA of the CDR3 is TGTGCCAGCAGCCCCCAAGGAGGGCTCCAAGAGACCCAGTACTTC. Translating gives CASSPQGGLQETQYF.

V is TRBV4-3 and J is TRBJ2-7; TRBD1 aligns across 8 bases. With V trimmed by 4 bases and J by 6 bases, 11 bases remained unmatched. Germline values: CDR1 LGHNA, CDR2 YSLEER. The CDR3 runs 15 residues. DNA for the CDR3: TGCGCCAGCAGCCCAGCACCCACAGGGGGGCGCGAGCAGTACTTC. Protein: CASSPAPTGGREQYF.

The chain carries TRBV9 and TRBJ1-2; D gene ambiguous. V lost 0 bases, J lost 6 bases, and 15 bases lay in between. The length of the CDR3 is 15 residues. Germline values: CDR1 SGDLS, CDR2 YYNGEE. CDR3 bases: TGTGCCAGCAGCGTAGATGGCCCCCTGCAGGATGGCTACACCTTC. The encoded protein is CASSVDGPLQDGYTF.

The chain couples TRBV7-2 to TRBJ2-6; TRBD1 might be the D (5 bases). Germline CDR1 and CDR2: SGHTA and FQGNSA. The CDR3 covers 18 residues. V lost 5 bases and J lost 0, with 17 bases in between. For the CDR3, the DNA is TGTGCCAGCAGCCATTACCAGGGTTGGAGCTCTGGGGCCAACGTCCTGACTTTC. Its translation is CASSHYQGWSSGANVLTF.

The chain is built from TRBV2 and TRBJ2-7; TRBD1 matches at 7 bases. CDR3 size: 12 residues. V was clipped by 4 bases and J by 6 bases; unmatched bases: 3. The germline V gene encodes CDR1 SNHLY and CDR2 FYNNEI. The CDR3 DNA follows: TGTGCCAGCAGTGGACAGGGCAGCGAGCAGTACTTC. Its protein is CASSGQGSEQYF. Combining the CDR3 with reference TRBV2 and TRBJ2-7 gives the whole variable domain EPEVTQTPSHQVTQMGQEVILRCVPISNHLYFYWYRQILGQKVEFLVSFYNNEISEKSEIFDDQFSVERPDGSNFTLKIRSTKLEDSAMYFCASSGQGSEQYFGPGTRLTVT.

This chain uses TRBV9 with TRBJ2-2; TRBD2 might be the D (7 bases). V lost 2 bases and J 5 bases, leaving 19 bases between the germline ends. Germline V gene sequence: CDR1 SGDLS, CDR2 YYNGEE. The CDR3 runs to 17 residues. This CDR3 is CASSVGGGSQWTGELFF. CDR3 bases: TGTGCCAGCAGCGTTGGCGGGGGCTCCCAGTGGACCGGGGAGCTGTTTTTT.

The chain links TRBV19 to TRBJ2-7; 9 bases fit TRBD1. In germline, CDR1 is LNHDA, CDR2 SQIVND (reference sequence). V dropped 4 bases and J dropped 3; count of bases not matched to a gene: 13. The CDR3 is 17 amino acids. The CDR3 sequence: CASSTALRGQGNYEQYF. The CDR3 DNA is TGTGCCAGTAGTACAGCCCTCCGAGGACAGGGGAACTACGAGCAGTACTTC.

The rearrangement uses TRBV7-9 and TRBJ2-1, with 14 bases matching TRBD2. Germline CDR1 and CDR2: SEHNR and FQNEAQ (reference sequence). The junction had 2 bases not matched to a gene; V was cut back by 0 bases and J by 4 bases. The CDR3 runs 17 residues. CDR3 amino acids: CASSLARTSGGYNEQFF. DNA of the CDR3: TGTGCCAGCAGCTTAGCCAGGACTAGCGGGGGGTACAATGAGCAGTTCTTC.

The V and J genes are TRBV7-2 and TRBJ2-3; no definite D call. CDR1 and CDR2 (germline): SGHTA, FQGNSA. The V end was cut by 3 bases, the J end by 0 bases, with 10 bases between. There are 15 residues in the CDR3. The CDR3 nucleotides are TGTGCCAGCAGCTTGAGTGTCGGGAGCACAGATACGCAGTATTTT. It specifies CASSLSVGSTDTQYF.

A remark on this clone: Other DNA sequences in this sample translate to the same CDR3. This chain connects TRBV6-1 to TRBJ2-6; D remains ambiguous. Trimming took off 6 bases at V and 1 base at J, with 4 bases between the two ends. Germline V gene sequence: CDR1 MNHNS, CDR2 SASEGT. The CDR3 sequence is 13 residues long. In DNA form, the CDR3 reads TGTGCCAGCAGCTTGTCTGGGGCCAACGTCCTGACTTTC. It codes for CASSLSGANVLTF.

The CDR3 spells CASSMGLAGGQETQYF. In nucleotides, the CDR3 is TGCGCCAGCAGCATGGGACTAGCGGGGGGGCAAGAGACCCAGTACTTC. This chain joins TRBV5-1 and TRBJ2-5; TRBD2 agrees at 16 bases. Germline loops: CDR1 SGHRS, CDR2 YFSETQ. V dropped 4 bases and J dropped 2; count of bases not matched to a gene: 2. The CDR3 spans 16 residues.